The clone carrying this T cell receptor beta chain was counted only a few times. The antigen remains undetermined. RNA was isolated and reverse transcribed to cDNA, the sequencing template. TCRdb keeps only in-frame clones here, not all; method: immunoSEQ multiplex PCR. The sample consists of roughly 210,000 clones, roughly two fifths of them appearing once. Regarding treatment: oral pan-JAK inhibitor, 5-10 mg twice daily. Sorting separated CD4+ and CD8+ T cells out of PBMCs. The sample is drawn from a study of CD8+ T cells in alopecia areata. Study-wide findings and caveats: An increase in clonality over normal scalp was evident in lesional scalp, especially alopecia totalis/universalis. Tofacitinib produced a significant decrease in scalp clonality and in expanded CD8+ clones among the top 100.

Trimming at V came to 3 bases and at J to 5 bases, leaving 7 bases not matched to a gene. The CDR3 is made up of 14 amino acids. Germline CDR1 MNHNS, CDR2 SASEGT. The rearrangement links TRBV6-1 to TRBJ2-7, with 7 bases fitting TRBD1. The source was CD4+ T cells sorted from blood, collected around week 36, from a patient treated with tofacitinib. This TCR came from a human donor with alopecia areata. In DNA form, the CDR3 reads TGTGCCAGCAGTGACGGTACAGGGGTGGACGAGCAGTACTTC. This sequence encodes CASSDGTGVDEQYF.